The 10 T cell receptor beta chains presented below share a single source sample, sequenced in a study of T cell repertoires in cytomegalovirus infection. Antigen specificity for these receptors is unknown. TCRdb redid the calling of the reads with MiXCR, one entry per CDR3 protein. The data contain hundreds of thousands of distinct CDR3 sequences, roughly 30% of them seen just once; the ten biggest clones take up around an eighth. Sample: cultured CD8+ T cells from PBMCs, taken from culture after CMV antigen stimulation. Every receptor here comes from a human donor in good health (CMV status not recorded). Some clones in this sample may be carry-over from other donors' samples.

This chain's CDR3 is CASSYSESGEKLFF. CDR3 nucleotide sequence: TGTGCCAGCAGTTACTCGGAATCAGGTGAAAAACTGTTTTTT. The chain carries TRBV6-6 and TRBJ1-4, with D hard to call. CDR1 is MNHNY and CDR2 is SVGAGI in the germline V gene (reference sequence). CDR3 length equals 14 residues. V gave up 0 bases and J gave up 7 bases, with 9 bases separating them.

The sample holds one count of this clonotype. The junction departs from the called germline gene at one end, perhaps through a read error. This chain uses TRBV4-1 with TRBJ1-1; D call uncertain. Per germline, CDR1 MGHRA and CDR2 YSYEKL. The CDR3 length is 15 residues. CDR3 amino acids: CASNQDFGSNTEAFF. In nucleotides, the CDR3 is TGTGCCAGCAACCAAGATTTTGGATCCAACACTGAAGCTTTCTTT.

The chain combines TRBV27 with TRBJ1-2, with a weak D call TRBD1 (5 bases). The CDR3 runs to 13 residues. CDR1 is MNHEY, CDR2 SMNVEV, per germline (reference sequence). Trimming removed 3 bases from V and 8 bases from J, with 13 bases in between. The CDR3 sequence is CASSLAGALGYTF. Here the CDR3 DNA reads TGTGCCAGCAGTTTGGCCGGGGCGTTAGGCTACACCTTC.

This clonotype occurred many times. The chain is built from TRBV7-2 and TRBJ1-5; TRBD1 agrees at 10 bases. With 4 bases clipped from V and 5 bases from J, the junction kept 5 bases outside the gene matches. The CDR3 spans 15 residues. Germline V gene sequence: CDR1 SGHTA, CDR2 FQGNSA. The chain's CDR3 is CASSSTGGVYQPQHF. For the CDR3, the DNA is TGTGCCAGCAGCTCGACAGGGGGCGTTTATCAGCCCCAGCATTTT.

V and J are TRBV5-4 and TRBJ2-3; D unresolved. Germline CDR1 and CDR2: SGHNT and YYREEE (reference sequence). V lost 6 bases and J 4 bases, leaving 9 bases between the germline ends. The CDR3 extends over 12 amino acids. The CDR3 DNA reads as TGTGCCAGCACCAACTCCCCAGATACGCAGTATTTT. Translation gives CASTNSPDTQYF.

This clonotype was seen ten or more times. The chain employs TRBV12-3 or TRBV12-4 and TRBJ2-3; D may correspond to TRBD1 or TRBD2 (5 bases each). Deletions cut 5 bases from V and 2 bases from J, with 14 bases between. The CDR3 is 15 amino acids. Written as DNA, the CDR3 is TGTGCCAGCAGTCCCGGGGCACAGCTCACAGATACGCAGTATTTT. Protein sequence: CASSPGAQLTDTQYF.

This clonotype turned up a few times. The rearrangement links TRBV6-1 to TRBJ1-2; no clear D. CDR3 length: 12 residues. Trimming cost V 3 bases and J 8 bases, with 10 bases left between them. Germline V gives CDR1 MNHNS, CDR2 SASEGT. As DNA, the CDR3 is TGTGCCAGCAGTGATTGGGTGTTCGGCTACACCTTC. It translates to CASSDWVFGYTF.

The J gene is TRBJ2-1, the V gene TRBV10-3; D possibly corresponds to TRBD1 (6 bases). This CDR3 is built from 23 residues. Trimming shortened V by 3 bases and J by 8 bases, and 41 bases separated the two germline ends. Germline-derived CDR1 and CDR2 are ENHRY and SYGVKD. The CDR3 reads CAISENPYRTLGTGPTPGDEQFF. CDR3 DNA sequence: TGTGCCATCAGTGAAAACCCTTACAGGACTCTAGGTACAGGGCCCACCCCTGGAGATGAGCAGTTCTTC.

CDR3 sequence reads: CASKGTSYEQYV. The CDR3 nucleotides are TGTGCCAGCAAAGGGACTTCTTACGAGCAGTACGTC. The genes are TRBV28 and TRBJ2-7; possible D gene TRBD2, 6 bases. There are 12 residues in the CDR3. Trimming removed 7 bases at V and 4 bases at J, with 11 bases between. Germline assignment: CDR1 MDHEN and CDR2 SYDVKM.

This clonotype showed up just a few times. V is TRBV10-3 and J is TRBJ2-1; the match to TRBD1 covers 7 bases. The junction had 12 bases not matched to a gene; V was cut back by 11 bases and J by 8 bases. CDR1 is ENHRY and CDR2 is SYGVKD in the germline V gene. There are 13 residues in the CDR3. In nucleotides, the CDR3 is TGTGCCGTCGGACAGGCCTTAATCGATGAGCAGTTCTTC. Its protein is CAVGQALIDEQFF.